This TCR beta chain was identified in a study of blood T cells in healthy people across ages (dated by TCRdb to the mid-2010s). In the study overall: In model experiments, roughly one uniquely barcoded TCR beta cDNA molecule per two T cells was captured by template switching. The study measured age-related changes in TCR beta repertoire diversity using deep sequencing normalized with unique cDNA molecular identifiers. The donors were split into four age groups: young (average around 17 years), middle-aged (roughly 39), aged (62) and long-lived (about 82). For two donors (one aged 18 to 29 and one aged 80 or older), the study analyzed two additional independent replicas of 1 million unique cDNA reads from the same blood draw.

Systemically healthy Caucasian individuals from Russia, around 38 in total and aged roughly 6 to 90 years, were included as donors. Each donor gave 8 to 10 milliliters of peripheral blood, collected into EDTA-treated Vacutainer tubes. Ficoll-Paque density-gradient centrifugation was used to isolate PBMCs, with at least 6.5 million per sample. Trizol reagent was used to extract total RNA from PBMCs, with at least 6 micrograms per sample. The percentages of naive CD45RAhigh/CD27high T cells were determined by flow cytometry on a PBMC aliquot from every donor. Library prep was done by 5' RACE. TCRdb names Illumina HiSeq 2500 as the instrument used. A second PCR of about 7 to 12 cycles was run with a J-beta primer mix and a sample-barcoded 5' primer. A template-switch 5' adaptor carrying 12 random nucleotides introduced a unique molecular identifier onto each TCR beta cDNA molecule. Each sample yielded at least 3 million CDR3-containing paired-end reads. First-strand cDNA was synthesized from all RNA with the Mint cDNA synthesis kit, primed by a TRBC-specific oligonucleotide. All cDNA was treated with uracil-DNA glycosylase and then went through a first 18-cycle PCR with the universal primers M1SS and BC2_uni_R. Turning to the authors' computational methods: For normalization, 1 million high-quality reads were randomly selected from each sample, with every read carrying a distinct molecular identifier. Instead of being binned into consensus sequences, reads that shared molecular identifiers were thrown out. CDR3 identification, clonotype clustering and error correction used MiTCR with a Q25 quality threshold and the strictest error-elimination algorithm. A nonparametric unseen species model with Euler transformation was used to estimate a lower bound on total TCR beta diversity. TCRdb redid the processing of the public reads, applying fastp at Q25 and MiXCR, and retained in-frame beta chains. One record per CDR3 amino acid sequence lists the most common genes and DNA. TCRdb, not the original authors, processed these V and J calls. Recorded for this sample are 500,000 to 650,000 distinct CDR3 sequences; about 27% of them occurred a single time. The top ten hold about 3.9% of the sample.

Based on the germline V gene (reference sequence), the CDR1 and CDR2 sequences are DFQATT and SNEGSKA. Inclusive of the bounding cysteine and phenylalanine, the CDR3 is 14 residues long. Only the CDR3 part of the read is kept: 42 bases, read in frame from the first base. V and J are truncated by 6 bases and 4 bases respectively, leaving an intervening sequence of 19 bases. Results the study describes overall, beyond this receptor: Compared with the aged group, the long-lived group had more naive CD4+ T cells, fewer expanded clones and increased TCR diversity, a pattern suggesting age selection. Estimates of total diversity based on one million sequenced T cells were regarded as lower bounds and as underestimates. Conclusive comparison of naive and antigen-experienced compartments was prevented by the profiling of bulk unsorted PBMCs. A strong correlation was found between observed TCR beta diversity and the percentage of naive T cells measured by flow cytometry. Because donor CMV infection status was unknown, age-related changes in expanded clonotypes were potentially confounded. Observed TCR beta diversity per million T cells fell roughly linearly with age, and a significant reduction was already apparent by age about 38.

On this clonotype: Its antigen is not yet known. Per-base qualities were not stored, and no clone one base away is much larger.

These data were also reused for a study on T cells of mothers and their children. The second study reports: Nine systemically healthy Caucasian individuals, comprising three mothers and their six children, were included as donors. cDNA synthesis used all of the extracted RNA, with around 1.6 ug of RNA in each 15 ul reaction. Sample barcodes and 2-4 random nucleotides were added via the M1S primer in the second PCR. Over 8 million TCR beta CDR3 reads came from each mother, compared with approximately 2.8 million reads from each child. In both related and unrelated pairs, thymic selection shapes the output of TCR recombination in a similar way, with inherited differences having only a minor effect. Related mother-child pairs always showed normalized repertoire overlap that was slightly higher than in unrelated mother-child pairs, though the difference was never significant. No persistent microchimeric T cell clones were detected, at a sensitivity of roughly 93 clones per million clonotypes. The study used deep NGS to compare TCR beta repertoires of mothers and children, seeking features distinguishing related mother-child pairs from unrelated individuals. On average, the children were approximately 11 +/- 4 years old, while the mothers were about 40 +/- 4 years old. Libraries were sequenced on Illumina HiSeq 2000 with 100+100 nt paired-end reads after adapter ligation with NEBNext reagents. Mother and child libraries were prepared a month apart and sequenced in separate runs to prevent cross-contamination. For each donor, somewhere between 500,000 and 2,000,000 distinct TCR beta clonotypes were identified. Naive TCR beta clonotypes were estimated from low-frequency clonotypes matched to each donor's FACS-determined naive share, without sorting.

Specimen: blood. Recombination joined TRBV20-1 with TRBJ2-7; a weak D assignment points to TRBD1 (5 bases agree). The receptor comes from a boy aged 2-15 years in good health. CDR3 region: CSAGPLAGLYEQYF. The DNA is as follows: TGCAGTGCCGGACCCTTGGCAGGGTTGTACGAGCAGTACTTC.